One and the same sample provided the 21 T cell receptor beta chains below, sequenced in a study of control samples from healthy donors and cancer patients. Assay used: immunoSEQ multiplex PCR; TCRdb lists only in-frame clones, some missing. This sample has around 160,000 clones; approximately 94% occur once, and the top ten carry roughly 5.7%. The specimen sequenced was blood. Receptors were obtained from a man aged 18 to 30 in good health.

V usage is TRBV30 and J usage is TRBJ2-7, with D perhaps assigned TRBD1 or TRBD2 (5 bases each). The CDR3 totals 15 residues. V dropped 2 bases and J dropped 0 bases, with 14 bases sitting between them. Germline CDR1 reads GTSNPN; CDR2 reads SVGIG (reference sequence). The CDR3, as DNA: TGTGCCTGGAGTTGGGGGTTGGGGGACTCCTACGAGCAGTACTTC. Protein product: CAWSWGLGDSYEQYF.

The chain links TRBV11-2 to TRBJ2-2, with no clear D. CDR3 length: 16 amino acids. Germline CDR1 reads SGHAT; CDR2 reads FQNNGV. Deletions cut 8 bases from V and 0 bases from J, with 16 bases between. The chain's CDR3 is CASLTPRGANTGELFF. In nucleotides, the CDR3 is TGTGCCAGCTTGACCCCGCGTGGGGCGAACACCGGGGAGCTGTTTTTT.

A single count supports this clone. The chain combines TRBV2 with TRBJ2-3; 7 bases are a match to TRBD2. Germline loops: CDR1 SNHLY, CDR2 FYNNEI. V shed 9 bases, J shed 6 bases, and the junction held 12 bases outside the gene matches. The CDR3 runs 14 residues. For the CDR3, the DNA is TGTGCCAGGGGGGGGTCTGACCTGAGGGATACGCAGTATTTT. Protein: CARGGSDLRDTQYF.

The V gene is TRBV16, the J gene TRBJ2-2; D unclear. V dropped 0 bases and J dropped 3 bases, with 14 bases sitting between them. Germline assignment: CDR1 KGHSY and CDR2 FQNENV. The CDR3 sequence is 17 residues long. CDR3 protein: CASSQSASFIYTGELFF. CDR3 in DNA: TGTGCCAGCAGCCAATCGGCCTCCTTTATTTACACCGGGGAGCTGTTTTTT.

V gene TRBV18 combines with J gene TRBJ1-5; possibly TRBD1 for D (5 bases). Germline V gene lookup returns CDR1 KGHSH and CDR2 LQKENI. Trimming removed 6 bases from V and 4 bases from J, with 10 bases in between. The CDR3 runs to 13 residues. The CDR3: CASSIQGNQPQHF. CDR3 bases: TGTGCCAGCTCGATTCAGGGTAATCAGCCCCAGCATTTT.

The chain couples TRBV29-1 to TRBJ1-2, with D possibly matching TRBD1 (5 bases). Germline lookup yields CDR1 SQVTM and CDR2 ANQGSEA. Trimming left V 5 bases short and J 1 base short, with 11 bases between. The CDR3 contains 13 residues. CDR3 residues: CSVRTTVNYGYTF. CDR3 in DNA: TGCAGCGTTAGGACAACCGTTAACTATGGCTACACCTTC.

The chain is built from TRBV27 and TRBJ2-1; D possibly corresponds to TRBD2 (5 bases). From germline, CDR1 is MNHEY and CDR2 SMNVEV (reference sequence). The CDR3 totals 11 residues. V gave up 8 bases and J gave up 6 bases, with 8 bases separating them. The CDR3 loop reads CASHEGNEQFF. The CDR3 DNA reads TGTGCCAGCCACGAGGGCAATGAGCAGTTCTTC.

V and J are TRBV3-1 (or the pseudogene TRBV3-2) and TRBJ2-1, with a weak D call TRBD2 (6 bases). The CDR3 is 11 amino acids. The V gene lost 8 bases and the J gene lost 9 bases, with 11 bases spanning the gap. Germline values: CDR1 LGHDT, CDR2 YNNKEL (reference sequence). The CDR3 nucleotides are TGTGCCAGCCTCGGGGGTTTTGAGCAGTTCTTC. This translates into CASLGGFEQFF.

CDR3 nucleotides: TGTGCCAGCAGTTTACAGGGAAGGACCCCCTACGAGCAGTACTTC. The encoded protein is CASSLQGRTPYEQYF. The chain couples TRBV28 to TRBJ2-7; TRBD1 is a possible D gene (5 bases). CDR3 length: 15 amino acids. Trimming stripped 2 bases from V and 2 bases from J, with 13 bases between. Germline loops: CDR1 MDHEN, CDR2 SYDVKM.

This clone was found once. The chain uses TRBV3-1 (or the pseudogene TRBV3-2) and TRBJ1-2; D gene uncertain. The CDR3 contains 15 residues. Germline lookup yields CDR1 LGHDT and CDR2 YNNKEL (reference sequence). V shed 4 bases and J shed 4 bases, with 16 bases lying between them. The CDR3 sequence is CASSPLAAKGYGYTF. CDR3 in DNA: TGTGCCAGCAGCCCCCTGGCAGCGAAAGGCTATGGCTACACCTTC.

A remark on this clone: Other DNA sequences within the sample encode an identical CDR3. This chain joins TRBV3-1 (or the pseudogene TRBV3-2) and TRBJ1-2, with D perhaps TRBD1 (5 bases). Per germline, CDR1 LGHDT and CDR2 YNNKEL (reference sequence). The CDR3 consists of 14 residues. Trimming removed 1 base from V and 4 bases from J, with 10 bases in between. This CDR3 reads CASSQAGGGYGYTF. The CDR3 DNA is TGTGCCAGCAGCCAAGCCGGGGGAGGCTATGGCTACACCTTC.

The J gene is TRBJ1-2, the V gene TRBV28, with D unresolved. Germline V gene sequence: CDR1 MDHEN, CDR2 SYDVKM. V gave up 5 bases and J gave up 4 bases, with 8 bases separating them. The CDR3 runs to 12 residues. The CDR3 DNA follows: TGTGCCAGCAGTAAGGCCGGCTATGGCTACACCTTC. Its protein is CASSKAGYGYTF.

The rearrangement uses TRBV6-2 or TRBV6-3 and TRBJ2-7; TRBD1 matches 9 bases. Germline V gene data show CDR1 as MNHEY and CDR2 as SVGEGT. This CDR3 comprises 14 residues. Unmatched junction bases numbered 7, after V lost 8 bases and J lost 2 bases. CDR3 bases: TGTGCCAGCGGCCACGGGACAGGGCCCTACGAGCAGTACTTC. As protein: CASGHGTGPYEQYF.

The rearrangement uses TRBV27 and TRBJ2-3; 9 bases fit TRBD1. The germline V gene encodes CDR1 MNHEY and CDR2 SMNVEV (reference sequence). This CDR3 contains 17 residues. V was clipped by 5 bases and J by 2 bases; unmatched bases: 11. CDR3 protein: CASSPPPTGGHTDTQYF. The CDR3 DNA follows: TGTGCCAGCAGTCCGCCCCCGACAGGGGGGCACACAGATACGCAGTATTTT.

This chain joins TRBV6-2 or TRBV6-3 and TRBJ2-7; TRBD2 matches at 7 bases. The V gene end was trimmed by 2 bases and the J gene end by 3 bases; junction bases not matched to a gene: 10. The germline gives CDR1 MNHEY, CDR2 SVGEGT. The CDR3 has 16 amino acids. The CDR3 DNA is TGTGCCAGCAGTTACCGCCGGAGCGGGGCCAGCTACGAGCAGTACTTC. It codes for CASSYRRSGASYEQYF.

The chain recombines TRBV29-1 with TRBJ2-2, with TRBD1 matching 7 bases. Germline CDR1 SQVTM, CDR2 ANQGSEA. The CDR3 runs to 15 residues. V was clipped by 7 bases and J by 2 bases; unmatched bases: 10. The CDR3 DNA reads TGCAGCGCCGAGCCCGGGACAGACAACACCGGGGAGCTGTTTTTT. Amino acids: CSAEPGTDNTGELFF.

This clone showed up just once. The chain joins TRBV9 to TRBJ1-2; D is perhaps TRBD1 (6 bases). Per the germline V gene, CDR1 is SGDLS and CDR2 is YYNGEE. CDR3 length: 13 residues. Trimming cost V 0 bases and J 5 bases, with 8 bases left between them. The CDR3 sequence: CASSVAGDYGYTF. The DNA of the CDR3 is TGTGCCAGCAGCGTAGCAGGGGATTATGGCTACACCTTC.

The V call is TRBV30, the J call TRBJ1-2; no definite D call. V lost 0 bases and J 8 bases, leaving 19 bases between the germline ends. Germline CDR1 reads GTSNPN; CDR2 reads SVGIG (reference sequence). The CDR3 totals 15 residues. The CDR3 loop reads CAWSVLTAASGGYTF. CDR3 coding DNA: TGTGCCTGGAGTGTCTTGACGGCAGCCTCGGGGGGCTACACCTTC.

The chain carries TRBV28 and TRBJ1-1, with TRBD1 as a possible D gene (5 bases). This CDR3 spans 13 amino acids. The germline V gene encodes CDR1 MDHEN and CDR2 SYDVKM. Trimming cost V 5 bases and J 1 base, with 8 bases left between them. The CDR3 bases are TGTGCCAGCAGTCGGGACGGGAACACTGAAGCTTTCTTT. Translating it yields CASSRDGNTEAFF.

In DNA, the CDR3 is TGTGCCAGCATAGCGGGGGCCCTCACAGATACGCAGTATTTT. Amino acids: CASIAGALTDTQYF. This sequence joins TRBV2 and TRBJ2-3, with 9 positions matching TRBD2. Germline V gene sequence: CDR1 SNHLY, CDR2 FYNNEI. V trimming: 7 bases; J trimming: 2 bases; junction bases outside the gene matches: 4. The CDR3 spans 14 residues.

This clone was counted a few times. The V call is TRBV6-2 or TRBV6-3, the J call TRBJ1-1; D uncertain. Trimming left V 2 bases short and J 4 bases short, with 5 bases between. The germline V gene has CDR1 MNHEY and CDR2 SVGEGT. The CDR3 has 12 residues. The CDR3 spells CASSYMGTEAFF. The CDR3 DNA reads TGTGCCAGCAGTTACATGGGCACTGAAGCTTTCTTT.